This TCR beta chain emerged from a study of cytomegalovirus exposure and HLA in healthy donors. TCRdb keeps only in-frame clones here, not all; method: immunoSEQ multiplex PCR. The repertoire holds some 210,000 clones, with roughly 85% as singletons. With 6 bases clipped from V and 0 bases from J, the junction kept 8 bases outside the gene matches. The CDR3 totals 15 residues. The germline V gene has CDR1 LNHDA and CDR2 SQIVND (reference sequence). The source is a woman between 18 and 29 years old in good health and CMV-seronegative. Source material: PBMCs. The chain couples TRBV19 to TRBJ2-7; 7 bases map to TRBD1. CDR3 bases: TGTGCCAGTAGCCCCGACAGGGCGAGCTCCTACGAGCAGTACTTC. Protein product: CASSPDRASSYEQYF.